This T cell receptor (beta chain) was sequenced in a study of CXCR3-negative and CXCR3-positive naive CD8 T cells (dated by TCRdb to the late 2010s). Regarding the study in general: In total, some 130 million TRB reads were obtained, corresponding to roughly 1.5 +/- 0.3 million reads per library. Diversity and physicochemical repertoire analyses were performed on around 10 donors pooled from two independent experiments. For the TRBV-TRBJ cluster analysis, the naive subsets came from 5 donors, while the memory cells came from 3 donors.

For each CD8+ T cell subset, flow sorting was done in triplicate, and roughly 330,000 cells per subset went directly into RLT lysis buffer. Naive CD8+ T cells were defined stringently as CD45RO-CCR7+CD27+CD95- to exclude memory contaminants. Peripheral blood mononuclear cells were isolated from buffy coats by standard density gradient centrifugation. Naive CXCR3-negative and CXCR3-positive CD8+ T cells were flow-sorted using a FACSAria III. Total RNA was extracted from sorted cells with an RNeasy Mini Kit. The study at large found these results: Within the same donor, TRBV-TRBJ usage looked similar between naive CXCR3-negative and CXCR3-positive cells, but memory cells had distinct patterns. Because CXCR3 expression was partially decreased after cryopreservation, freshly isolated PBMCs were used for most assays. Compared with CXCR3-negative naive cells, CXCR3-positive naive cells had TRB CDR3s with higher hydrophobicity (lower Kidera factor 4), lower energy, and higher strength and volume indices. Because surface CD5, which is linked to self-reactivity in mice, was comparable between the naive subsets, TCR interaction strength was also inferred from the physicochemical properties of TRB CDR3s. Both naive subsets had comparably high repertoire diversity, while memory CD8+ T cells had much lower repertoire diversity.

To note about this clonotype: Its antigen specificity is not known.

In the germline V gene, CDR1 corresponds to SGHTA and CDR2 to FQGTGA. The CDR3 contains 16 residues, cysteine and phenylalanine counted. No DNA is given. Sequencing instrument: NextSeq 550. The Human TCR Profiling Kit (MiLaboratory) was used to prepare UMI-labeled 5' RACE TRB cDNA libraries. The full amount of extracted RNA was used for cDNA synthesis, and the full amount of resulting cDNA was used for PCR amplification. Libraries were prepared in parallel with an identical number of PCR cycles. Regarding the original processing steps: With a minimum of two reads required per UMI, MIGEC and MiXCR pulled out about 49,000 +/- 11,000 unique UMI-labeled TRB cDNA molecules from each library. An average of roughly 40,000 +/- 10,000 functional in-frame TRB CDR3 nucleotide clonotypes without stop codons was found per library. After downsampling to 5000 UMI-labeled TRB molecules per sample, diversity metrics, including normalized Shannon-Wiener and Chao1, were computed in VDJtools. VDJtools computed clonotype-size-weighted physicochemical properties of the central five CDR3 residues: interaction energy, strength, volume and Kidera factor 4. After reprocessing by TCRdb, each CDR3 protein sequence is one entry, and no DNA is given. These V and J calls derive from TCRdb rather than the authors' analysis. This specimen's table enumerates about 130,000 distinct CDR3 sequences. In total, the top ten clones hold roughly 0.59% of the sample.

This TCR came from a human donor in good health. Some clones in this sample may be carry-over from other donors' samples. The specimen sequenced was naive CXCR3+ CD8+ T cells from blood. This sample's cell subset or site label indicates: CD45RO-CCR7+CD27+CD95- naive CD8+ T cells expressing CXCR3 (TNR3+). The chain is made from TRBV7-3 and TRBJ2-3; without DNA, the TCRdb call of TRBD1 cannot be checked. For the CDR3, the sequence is CASSLIPGVGTDTQYF. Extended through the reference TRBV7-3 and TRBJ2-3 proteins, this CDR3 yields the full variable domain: GAGVSQTPSNKVTEKGKYVELRCDPISGHTALYWYRQSLGQGPEFLIYFQGTGAADDSGLPNDRFFAVRPEGSVSTLKIQRTERGDSAVYLCASSLIPGVGTDTQYFGPGTRLTVL.